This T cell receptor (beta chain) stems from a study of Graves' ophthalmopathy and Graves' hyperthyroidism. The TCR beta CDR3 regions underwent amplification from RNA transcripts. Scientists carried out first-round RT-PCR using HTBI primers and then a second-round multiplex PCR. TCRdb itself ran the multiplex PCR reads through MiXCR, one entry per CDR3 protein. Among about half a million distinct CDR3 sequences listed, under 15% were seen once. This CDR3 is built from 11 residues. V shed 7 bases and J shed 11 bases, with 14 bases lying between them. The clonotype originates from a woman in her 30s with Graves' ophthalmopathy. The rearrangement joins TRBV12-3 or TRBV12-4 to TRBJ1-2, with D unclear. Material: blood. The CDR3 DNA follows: TGTGCCAGCATCCGGACCCGGGGTTACACCTTC. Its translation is CASIRTRGYTF.